A selection of T cell receptor beta chains follows, all from one sample in a study of shared clonotypes between healthy human individuals. Repertoires were generated with immunoSEQ multiplex PCR, while TCRdb's copy carries only in-frame clones and drops some. The repertoire has over 1.5 million clones, approximately 98% of them found once; the top ten carry 0.45%. The sample comprised naive CD4+ T cells sorted from blood. All receptors derive from a man aged 25 to 40 in good health. CDR3s leave out the opening cysteine and the closing phenylalanine or tryptophan. D genes are given only for firm matches.

len: 12
v_gene: TRBV28
d_gene: .
j_gene: TRBJ1-3
CDR3aa: ASRGQPSGNTIY

len: 10
v_gene: TRBV2
d_gene: TRBD1
j_gene: TRBJ1-4
CDR3aa: ATGQGAGKLF

len: 14
v_gene: TRBV29-1
d_gene: TRBD2
j_gene: TRBJ2-7
CDR3aa: SVGGLAGGQTYEQY

len: 14
v_gene: TRBV5-4
d_gene: TRBD2
j_gene: TRBJ2-7
CDR3aa: ASSRGLAGAPYEQY

len: 11
v_gene: TRBV18
d_gene: .
j_gene: TRBJ1-5
CDR3aa: ASSPGVNQPQH

len: 11
v_gene: TRBV6-5
d_gene: .
j_gene: TRBJ1-1
CDR3aa: ASRRVMNTEAF

len: 11
v_gene: TRBV19
d_gene: TRBD1
j_gene: TRBJ2-7
CDR3aa: ASRWTGSGEQY

len: 17
v_gene: TRBV9
d_gene: TRBD2
j_gene: TRBJ2-1
CDR3aa: ASSLLAGVGTLVGHEQF

len: 13
v_gene: TRBV9
d_gene: .
j_gene: TRBJ2-2
CDR3aa: ASSVGQENTGELF

len: 15
v_gene: TRBV28
d_gene: TRBD2
j_gene: TRBJ2-1
CDR3aa: ASSPPSGPGSYNEQF

len: 11
v_gene: TRBV6-6
d_gene: .
j_gene: TRBJ1-2
CDR3aa: ASSRPKPFGYT

len: 13
v_gene: TRBV10-3
d_gene: TRBD2
j_gene: TRBJ2-1
CDR3aa: AISEGRAGGNEQF

len: 13
v_gene: TRBV18
d_gene: TRBD2
j_gene: TRBJ2-7
CDR3aa: ASSPRLAGAVEQY

len: 13
v_gene: TRBV5-4
d_gene: .
j_gene: TRBJ2-3
CDR3aa: ASSLAGPSTDTQY

len: 16
v_gene: TRBV9
d_gene: .
j_gene: TRBJ2-6
CDR3aa: ASSVQTGEISGANVLT

len: 12
v_gene: TRBV6-1
d_gene: .
j_gene: TRBJ1-2
CDR3aa: ASSEKTGQYGYT

len: 16
v_gene: TRBV11-2
d_gene: TRBD2
j_gene: TRBJ2-3
CDR3aa: ASSPYRAGGPSTDTQY

len: 13
v_gene: TRBV9
d_gene: TRBD2
j_gene: TRBJ2-7
CDR3aa: ASSATSGSFYEQY

len: 12
v_gene: TRBV7-9
d_gene: .
j_gene: TRBJ2-3
CDR3aa: ASSLGAYTDTQY

len: 16
v_gene: TRBV7-2
d_gene: .
j_gene: TRBJ2-2
CDR3aa: ASSPSPPQATNTGELF

len: 10
v_gene: TRBV10-1
d_gene: .
j_gene: TRBJ2-3
CDR3aa: ASSSGTDTQY

len: 12
v_gene: TRBV5-1
d_gene: .
j_gene: TRBJ1-1
CDR3aa: ASSLGGPGTEAF

len: 12
v_gene: TRBV5-1
d_gene: .
j_gene: TRBJ2-2
CDR3aa: ASSPGTVRRELF

len: 14
v_gene: TRBV6-5
d_gene: TRBD2
j_gene: TRBJ2-5
CDR3aa: ASSYLAGRGQETQY

len: 11
v_gene: TRBV7-2
d_gene: .
j_gene: TRBJ1-2
CDR3aa: ASSLRQPYGYT

len: 12
v_gene: TRBV9
d_gene: .
j_gene: TRBJ1-5
CDR3aa: ASSVGGVGQPQH

len: 11
v_gene: TRBV6-1
d_gene: .
j_gene: TRBJ1-4
CDR3aa: ASKRGPNEKLF

len: 14
v_gene: TRBV7-9
d_gene: TRBD2
j_gene: TRBJ2-1
CDR3aa: ASSPLAGGRYNEQF

len: 11
v_gene: TRBV7-2
d_gene: TRBD1
j_gene: TRBJ2-1
CDR3aa: ASSWDRGDEQF

len: 11
v_gene: TRBV6-5
d_gene: .
j_gene: TRBJ1-1
CDR3aa: ASSTSSRKVAF

len: 12
v_gene: TRBV6-1
d_gene: .
j_gene: TRBJ1-2
CDR3aa: ASSEMWGLRGYT

len: 12
v_gene: TRBV7-8
d_gene: .
j_gene: TRBJ1-2
CDR3aa: ASSTRQEEYGYT

len: 11
v_gene: TRBV6-5
d_gene: .
j_gene: TRBJ2-7
CDR3aa: ASSYTGRYEQY

len: 11
v_gene: TRBV10-3
d_gene: .
j_gene: TRBJ2-7
CDR3aa: ATKGGQTYEQY

len: 12
v_gene: TRBV7-2
d_gene: .
j_gene: TRBJ2-5
CDR3aa: ASSFQAGQETQY

len: 12
v_gene: TRBV10-2
d_gene: TRBD1
j_gene: TRBJ2-7
CDR3aa: ASSEGTASYEQY

len: 12
v_gene: TRBV7-9
d_gene: .
j_gene: TRBJ2-1
CDR3aa: ASTQFLGRNEQF

len: 12
v_gene: TRBV14
d_gene: .
j_gene: TRBJ2-3
CDR3aa: ASSQDGDFDTQY

len: 12
v_gene: TRBV4-3
d_gene: .
j_gene: TRBJ1-1
CDR3aa: ASSRKDTNTEAF

len: 13
v_gene: TRBV28
d_gene: TRBD1
j_gene: TRBJ2-5
CDR3aa: ASSSRRQGKETQY

len: 9
v_gene: TRBV18
d_gene: .
j_gene: TRBJ2-1
CDR3aa: ASSTKYEQF

len: 13
v_gene: TRBV5-8
d_gene: TRBD1
j_gene: TRBJ1-4
CDR3aa: ASSLYRGGGEKLF

len: 16
v_gene: TRBV6-1
d_gene: .
j_gene: TRBJ2-6
CDR3aa: ASSGRAGLSSGANVLT

len: 10
v_gene: TRBV19
d_gene: .
j_gene: TRBJ1-2
CDR3aa: ASMRTGKSYT

len: 11
v_gene: TRBV19
d_gene: .
j_gene: TRBJ2-7
CDR3aa: ASSSPGHREQY

len: 12
v_gene: TRBV28
d_gene: .
j_gene: TRBJ1-2
CDR3aa: ASSLYYGGYGYT